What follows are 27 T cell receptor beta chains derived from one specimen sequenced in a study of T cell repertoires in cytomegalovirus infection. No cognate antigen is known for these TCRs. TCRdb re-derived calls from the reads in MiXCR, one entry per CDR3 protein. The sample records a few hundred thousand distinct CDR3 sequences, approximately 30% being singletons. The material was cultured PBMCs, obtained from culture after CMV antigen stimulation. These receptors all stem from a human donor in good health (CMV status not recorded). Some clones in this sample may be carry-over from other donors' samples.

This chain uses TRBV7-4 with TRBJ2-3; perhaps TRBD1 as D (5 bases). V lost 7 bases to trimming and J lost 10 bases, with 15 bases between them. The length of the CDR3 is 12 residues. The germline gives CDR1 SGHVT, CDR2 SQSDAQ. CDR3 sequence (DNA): TGTGCCAGCACCCTACAGGTCCCGTCGCAGTATTTT. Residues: CASTLQVPSQYF.

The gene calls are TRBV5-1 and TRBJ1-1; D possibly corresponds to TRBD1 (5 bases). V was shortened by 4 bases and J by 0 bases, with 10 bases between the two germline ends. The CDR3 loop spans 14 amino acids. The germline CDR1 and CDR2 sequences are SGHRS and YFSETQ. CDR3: CASSTGTVNTEAFF. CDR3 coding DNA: TGCGCCAGCAGCACCGGGACGGTGAACACTGAAGCTTTCTTT.

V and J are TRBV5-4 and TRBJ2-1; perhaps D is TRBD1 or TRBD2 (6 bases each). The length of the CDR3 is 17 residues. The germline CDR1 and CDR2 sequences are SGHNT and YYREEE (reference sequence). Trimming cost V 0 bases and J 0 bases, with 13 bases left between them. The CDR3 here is CASSLEGGASSYNEQFF. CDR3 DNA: TGTGCCAGCAGCTTGGAGGGGGGTGCGAGCTCCTACAATGAGCAGTTCTTC.

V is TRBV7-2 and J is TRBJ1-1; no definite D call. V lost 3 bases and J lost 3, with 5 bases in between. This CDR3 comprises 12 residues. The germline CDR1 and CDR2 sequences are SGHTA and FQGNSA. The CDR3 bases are TGTGCCAGCAGCTTCTCGTACACTGAAGCTTTCTTT. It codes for CASSFSYTEAFF. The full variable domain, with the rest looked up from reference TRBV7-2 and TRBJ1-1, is GAGVSQSPSNKVTEKGKDVELRCDPISGHTALYWYRQSLGQGLEFLIYFQGNSAPDKSGLPSDRFSAERTGGSVSTLTIQRTQQEDSAVYLCASSFSYTEAFFGQGTRLTVV.

The DNA of the CDR3 is TGTGCCAGCAGCTTAGGACAAGGAGGGGGATTTGGAGCGGGGCTCACAGATACGCAGTATTTT. Encoded protein: CASSLGQGGGFGAGLTDTQYF. The chain couples TRBV11-3 to TRBJ2-3; D might be TRBD2 (7 bases). Germline V lookup: CDR1 SGHNT, CDR2 YENEEA. The ends were cut back, 1 base at V and 2 bases at J, with 28 bases in the middle. The CDR3 is 21 residues long.

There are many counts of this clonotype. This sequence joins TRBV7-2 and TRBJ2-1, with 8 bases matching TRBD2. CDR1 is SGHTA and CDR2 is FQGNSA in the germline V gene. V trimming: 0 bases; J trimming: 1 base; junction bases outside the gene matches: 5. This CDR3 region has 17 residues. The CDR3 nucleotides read TGTGCCAGCAGCTTAGCGGCGGGAGGCCCGTCCTACAATGAGCAGTTCTTC. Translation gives CASSLAAGGPSYNEQFF.

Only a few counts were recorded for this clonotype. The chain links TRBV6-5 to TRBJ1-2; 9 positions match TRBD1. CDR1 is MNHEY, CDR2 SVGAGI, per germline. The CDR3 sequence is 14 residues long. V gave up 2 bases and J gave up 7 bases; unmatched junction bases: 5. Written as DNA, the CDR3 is TGTGCCAGCAGTTACCGGACAGGGGAAGGTGGCTACACCTTC. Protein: CASSYRTGEGGYTF.

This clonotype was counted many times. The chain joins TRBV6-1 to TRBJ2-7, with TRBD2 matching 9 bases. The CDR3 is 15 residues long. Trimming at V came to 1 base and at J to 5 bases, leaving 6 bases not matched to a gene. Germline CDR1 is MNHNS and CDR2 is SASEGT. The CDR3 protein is CASSEGYSGSHEQYF. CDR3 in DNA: TGTGCCAGCAGTGAAGGATATAGCGGGAGTCACGAGCAGTACTTC.

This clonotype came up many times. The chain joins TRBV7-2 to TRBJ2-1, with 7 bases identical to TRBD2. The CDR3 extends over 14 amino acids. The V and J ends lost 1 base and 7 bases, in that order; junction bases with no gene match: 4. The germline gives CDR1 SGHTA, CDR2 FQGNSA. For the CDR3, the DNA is TGTGCCAGCAGCTTAGTGGCAGCGGGAAATGAGCAGTTCTTC. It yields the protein CASSLVAAGNEQFF.

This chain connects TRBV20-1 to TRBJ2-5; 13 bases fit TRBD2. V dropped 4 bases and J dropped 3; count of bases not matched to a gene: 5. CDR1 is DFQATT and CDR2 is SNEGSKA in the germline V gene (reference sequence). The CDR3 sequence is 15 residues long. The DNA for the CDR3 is TGCAGTGCTATCGGACTAGCGGGAGACGAAGAGACCCAGTACTTC. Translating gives CSAIGLAGDEETQYF.

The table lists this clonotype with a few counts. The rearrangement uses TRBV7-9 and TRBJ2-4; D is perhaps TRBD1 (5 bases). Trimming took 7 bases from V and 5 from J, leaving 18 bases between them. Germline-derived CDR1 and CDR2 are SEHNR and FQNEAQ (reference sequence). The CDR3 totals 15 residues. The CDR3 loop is CASIPDSTGENIQYF. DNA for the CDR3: TGTGCCAGCATCCCTGACAGTACGGGCGAAAACATTCAGTACTTC.

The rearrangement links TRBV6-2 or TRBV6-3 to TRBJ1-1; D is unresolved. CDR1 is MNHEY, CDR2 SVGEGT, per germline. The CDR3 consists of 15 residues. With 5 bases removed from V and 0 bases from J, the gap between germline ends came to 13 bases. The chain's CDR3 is CASSIQPVMNTEAFF. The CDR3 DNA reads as TGTGCCAGCAGTATCCAGCCCGTCATGAACACTGAAGCTTTCTTT.

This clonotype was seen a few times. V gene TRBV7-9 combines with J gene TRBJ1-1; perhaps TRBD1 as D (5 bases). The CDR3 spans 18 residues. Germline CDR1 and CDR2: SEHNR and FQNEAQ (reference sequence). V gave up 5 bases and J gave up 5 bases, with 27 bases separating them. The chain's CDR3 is CASSPPRRDPEGRTEAFF. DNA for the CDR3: TGTGCCAGCAGCCCACCCAGAAGGGACCCCGAGGGGAGGACTGAAGCTTTCTTT. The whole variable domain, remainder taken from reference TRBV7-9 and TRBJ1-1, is DTGVSQNPRHKITKRGQNVTFRCDPISEHNRLYWYRQTLGQGPEFLTYFQNEAQLEKSRLLSDRFSAERPKGSFSTLEIQRTEQGDSAMYLCASSPPRRDPEGRTEAFFGQGTRLTVV.

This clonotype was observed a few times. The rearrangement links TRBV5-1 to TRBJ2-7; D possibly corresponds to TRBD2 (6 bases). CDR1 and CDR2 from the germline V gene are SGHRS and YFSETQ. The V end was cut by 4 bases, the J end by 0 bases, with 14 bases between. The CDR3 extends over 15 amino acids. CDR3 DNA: TGCGCCAGCAGCCGAGGAGGGAGTAACTCCTACGAGCAGTACTTC. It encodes CASSRGGSNSYEQYF. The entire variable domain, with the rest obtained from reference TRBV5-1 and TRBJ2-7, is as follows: KAGVTQTPRYLIKTRGQQVTLSCSPISGHRSVSWYQQTPGQGLQFLFEYFSETQRNKGNFPGRFSGRQFSNSRSEMNVSTLELGDSALYLCASSRGGSNSYEQYFGPGTRLTVT.

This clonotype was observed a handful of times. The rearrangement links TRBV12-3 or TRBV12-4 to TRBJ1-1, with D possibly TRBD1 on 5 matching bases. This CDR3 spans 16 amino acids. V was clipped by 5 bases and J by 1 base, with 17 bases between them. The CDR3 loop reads CASSRLEGRGNTEAFF. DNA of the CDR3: TGTGCCAGCAGTCGATTAGAGGGGAGGGGGAACACTGAAGCTTTCTTT.

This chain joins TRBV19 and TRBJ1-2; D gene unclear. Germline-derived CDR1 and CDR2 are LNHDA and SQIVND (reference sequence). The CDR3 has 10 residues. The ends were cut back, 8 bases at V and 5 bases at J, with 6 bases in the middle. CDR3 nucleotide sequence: TGTGCCAGTCGTTTGTATGGCTACACCTTC. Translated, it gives CASRLYGYTF. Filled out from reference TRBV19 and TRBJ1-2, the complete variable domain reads DGGITQSPKYLFRKEGQNVTLSCEQNLNHDAMYWYRQDPGQGLRLIYYSQIVNDFQKGDIAEGYSVSREKKESFPLTVTSAQKNPTAFYLCASRLYGYTFGSGTRLTVV.

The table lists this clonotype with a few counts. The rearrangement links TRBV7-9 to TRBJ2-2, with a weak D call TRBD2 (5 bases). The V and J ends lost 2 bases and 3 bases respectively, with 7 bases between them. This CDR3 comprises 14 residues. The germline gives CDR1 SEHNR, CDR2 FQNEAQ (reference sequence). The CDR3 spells CASSLTRDTGELFF. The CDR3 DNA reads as TGTGCCAGCAGCTTAACGAGGGACACCGGGGAGCTGTTTTTT.

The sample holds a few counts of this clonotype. CDR3 residues: CASGSGGRDEQFF. CDR3 bases: TGTGCCAGCGGATCGGGAGGACGAGATGAGCAGTTCTTC. The V gene is TRBV28, the J gene TRBJ2-1, with 7 bases matching TRBD2. The CDR3 runs 13 residues. CDR1 MDHEN and CDR2 SYDVKM come from the germline V gene. Germline trimming cut 8 bases from V and 8 bases from J; bases unmatched to any gene: 9.

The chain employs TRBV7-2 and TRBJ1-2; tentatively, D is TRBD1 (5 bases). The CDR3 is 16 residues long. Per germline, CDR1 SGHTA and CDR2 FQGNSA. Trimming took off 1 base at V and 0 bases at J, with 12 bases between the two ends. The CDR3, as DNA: TGTGCCAGCAGCTTAGGTCTCGGGGGAGCTAACTATGGCTACACCTTC. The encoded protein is CASSLGLGGANYGYTF.

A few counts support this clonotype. The CDR3 region has the DNA TGTGCCAGCAGTTACAGCCCCGGGATTCAAGAGACCCAGTACTTC. Translating it yields CASSYSPGIQETQYF. The J gene is TRBJ2-5, the V gene TRBV6-5; D possibly corresponds to TRBD2 (5 bases). The germline V and J ends were trimmed by 2 bases and 2 bases, with 12 bases remaining between them. The CDR3 is made up of 15 amino acids. Germline CDR1 MNHEY, CDR2 SVGAGI.

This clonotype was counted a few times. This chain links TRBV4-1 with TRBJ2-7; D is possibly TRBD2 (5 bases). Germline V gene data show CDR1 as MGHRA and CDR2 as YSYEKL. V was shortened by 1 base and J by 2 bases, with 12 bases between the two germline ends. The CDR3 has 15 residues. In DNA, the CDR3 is TGCGCCAGCAGCCAAGGCGGACTGGGTGCCTACGAGCAGTACTTC. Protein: CASSQGGLGAYEQYF.

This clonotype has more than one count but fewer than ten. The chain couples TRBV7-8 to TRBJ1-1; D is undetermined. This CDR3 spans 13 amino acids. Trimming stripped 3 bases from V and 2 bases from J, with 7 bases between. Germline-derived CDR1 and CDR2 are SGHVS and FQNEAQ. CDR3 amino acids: CASSFLRNTEAFF. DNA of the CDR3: TGTGCCAGCAGCTTCCTCCGAAACACTGAAGCTTTCTTT.

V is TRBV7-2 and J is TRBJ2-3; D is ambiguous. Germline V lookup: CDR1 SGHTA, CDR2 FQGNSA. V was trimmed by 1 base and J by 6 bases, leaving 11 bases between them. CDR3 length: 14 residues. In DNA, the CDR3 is TGTGCCAGCAGCTTAGTAAGAGTGGGGGATACGCAGTATTTT. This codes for CASSLVRVGDTQYF.

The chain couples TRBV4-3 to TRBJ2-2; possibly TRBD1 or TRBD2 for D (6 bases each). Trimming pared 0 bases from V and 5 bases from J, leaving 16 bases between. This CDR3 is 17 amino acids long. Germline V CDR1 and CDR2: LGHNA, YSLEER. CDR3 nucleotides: TGCGCCAGCAGCCAAGAACGGAGGGGGTTAAGGACCGGGGAGCTGTTTTTT. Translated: CASSQERRGLRTGELFF.

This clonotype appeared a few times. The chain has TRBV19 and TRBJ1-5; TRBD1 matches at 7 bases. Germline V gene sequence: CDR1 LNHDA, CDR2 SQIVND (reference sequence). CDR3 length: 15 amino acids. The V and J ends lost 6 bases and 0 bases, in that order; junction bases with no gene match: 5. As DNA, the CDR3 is TGTGCCAGTAGCCGAGGGACAGTTAGCAATCAGCCCCAGCATTTT. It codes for CASSRGTVSNQPQHF.

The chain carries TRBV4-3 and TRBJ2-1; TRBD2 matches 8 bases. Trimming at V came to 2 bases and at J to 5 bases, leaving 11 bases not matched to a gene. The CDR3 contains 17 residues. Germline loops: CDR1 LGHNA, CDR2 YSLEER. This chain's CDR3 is CASSQSPLAERNNEQFF. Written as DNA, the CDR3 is TGCGCCAGCAGCCAATCCCCACTAGCGGAGAGAAACAATGAGCAGTTCTTC.

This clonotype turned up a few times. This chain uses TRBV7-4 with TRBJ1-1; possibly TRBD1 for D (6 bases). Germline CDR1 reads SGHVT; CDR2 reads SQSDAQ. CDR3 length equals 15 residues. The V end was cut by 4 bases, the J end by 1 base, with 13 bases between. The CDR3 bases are TGTGCCAGCAGCTCAGGGGACCGTTCGAACACTGAAGCTTTCTTT. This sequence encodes CASSSGDRSNTEAFF. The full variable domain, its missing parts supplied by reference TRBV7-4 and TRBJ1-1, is GAGVSQSPRYKVAKRGRDVALRCDSISGHVTLYWYRQTLGQGSEVLTYSQSDAQRDKSGRPSGRFSAERPERSVSTLKIQRTEQGDSAVYLCASSSGDRSNTEAFFGQGTRLTVV.